The 2 T cell receptor beta chains listed next were all sequenced from one sample in a study of T cell responses to AZD1222 COVID-19 vaccine. Assay used: immunoSEQ multiplex PCR; TCRdb lists only in-frame clones, some missing. This table holds approximately 100,000 clones, about 92% found once. Specimen: peripheral blood, collected on day 0 of AZD1222 vaccination. The receptor set was obtained from an adult in good health.

V usage is TRBV11-2 and J usage is TRBJ1-1, with 7 positions matching TRBD1. The CDR3 is made up of 14 amino acids. Looked up from germline, CDR1 is SGHAT and CDR2 is FQNNGV. The trim removed 0 bases at V and 10 bases at J, leaving 8 bases unmatched. The CDR3 region is CASSLDRGSGVAFF. CDR3 nucleotide sequence: TGTGCCAGCAGCTTAGACAGGGGGTCAGGAGTAGCTTTCTTT.

Sample share makes this clone medium-sized. This rearrangement joins TRBV6-4 to TRBJ2-2, with a possible D match to TRBD2 (7 bases). The CDR3 loop spans 16 amino acids. Germline CDR1 MRHNA, CDR2 SNTAGT. V dropped 2 bases and J dropped 3 bases, with 13 bases sitting between them. The CDR3 region is CASSDRSGGHTGELFF. The CDR3, as DNA: TGTGCCAGCAGTGACAGGTCGGGGGGCCACACCGGGGAGCTGTTTTTT.